This paragraph reports one T cell receptor (beta chain). Germline assignment: CDR1 MNHEY and CDR2 SMNVEV (reference sequence). V shed 5 bases, J shed 2 bases, and the junction held 8 bases outside the gene matches. The length of the CDR3 is 15 residues. Produced via immunoSEQ multiplex PCR; TCRdb's table is partial and in-frame only. The repertoire consists of some 150,000 clones, with around 84% occurring once and the leading ten covering 4.8%. This specimen comes from a study of blood T cell repertoires in COVID-19. Sequenced sample: peripheral blood. This clonotype was obtained from a human donor in a cohort sampled during active COVID-19. The rearrangement links TRBV27 to TRBJ2-7; TRBD2 aligns across 8 bases. CDR3 in amino acids: CASSLKPGGPYEQYF. As DNA, the CDR3 is TGTGCCAGCAGTCTCAAACCGGGGGGGCCCTACGAGCAGTACTTC.